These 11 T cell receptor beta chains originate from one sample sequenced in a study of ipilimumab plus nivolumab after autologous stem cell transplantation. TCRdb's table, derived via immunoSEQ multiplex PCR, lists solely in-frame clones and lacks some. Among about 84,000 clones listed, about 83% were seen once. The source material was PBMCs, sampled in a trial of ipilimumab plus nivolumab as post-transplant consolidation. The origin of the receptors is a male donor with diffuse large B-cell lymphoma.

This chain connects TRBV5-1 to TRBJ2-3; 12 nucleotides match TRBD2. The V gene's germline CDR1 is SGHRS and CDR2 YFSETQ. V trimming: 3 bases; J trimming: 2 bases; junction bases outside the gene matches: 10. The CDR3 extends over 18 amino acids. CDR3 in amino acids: CASSSGLAGFPATDTQYF. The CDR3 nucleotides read TGCGCCAGCAGCTCTGGACTAGCGGGGTTCCCCGCCACAGATACGCAGTATTTT. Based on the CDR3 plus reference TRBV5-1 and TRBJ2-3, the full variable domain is KAGVTQTPRYLIKTRGQQVTLSCSPISGHRSVSWYQQTPGQGLQFLFEYFSETQRNKGNFPGRFSGRQFSNSRSEMNVSTLELGDSALYLCASSSGLAGFPATDTQYFGPGTRLTVL.

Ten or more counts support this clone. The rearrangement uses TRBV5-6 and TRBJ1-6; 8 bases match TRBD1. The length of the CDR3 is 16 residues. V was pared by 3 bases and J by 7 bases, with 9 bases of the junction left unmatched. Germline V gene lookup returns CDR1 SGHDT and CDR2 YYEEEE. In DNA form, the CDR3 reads TGTGCCAGCAGCTCCCGGGCCTACAGGGGGAATTCACCCCTCCACTTT. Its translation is CASSSRAYRGNSPLHF.

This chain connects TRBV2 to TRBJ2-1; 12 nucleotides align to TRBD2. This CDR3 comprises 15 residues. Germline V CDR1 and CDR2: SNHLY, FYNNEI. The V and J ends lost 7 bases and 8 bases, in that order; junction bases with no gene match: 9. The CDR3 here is CASTEQTSGGYEQFF. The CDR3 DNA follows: TGTGCCAGCACCGAGCAGACTAGCGGGGGCTATGAGCAGTTCTTC.

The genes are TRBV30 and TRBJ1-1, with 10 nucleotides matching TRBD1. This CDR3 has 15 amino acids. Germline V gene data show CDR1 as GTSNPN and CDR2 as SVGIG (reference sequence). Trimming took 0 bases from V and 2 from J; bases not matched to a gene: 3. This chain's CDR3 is CAWSVRTGGNTEAFF. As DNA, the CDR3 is TGTGCCTGGAGTGTAAGGACAGGGGGAAACACTGAAGCTTTCTTT. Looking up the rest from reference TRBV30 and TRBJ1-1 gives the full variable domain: SQTIHQWPATLVQPVGSPLSLECTVEGTSNPNLYWYRQAAGRGLQLLFYSVGIGQISSEVPQNLSASRPQDRQFILSSKKLLLSDSGFYLCAWSVRTGGNTEAFFGQGTRLTVV.

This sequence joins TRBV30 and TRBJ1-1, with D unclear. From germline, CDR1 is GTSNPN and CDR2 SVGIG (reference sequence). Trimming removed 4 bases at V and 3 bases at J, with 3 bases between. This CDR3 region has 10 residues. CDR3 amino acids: CAWMYTEAFF. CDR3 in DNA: TGTGCCTGGATGTACACTGAAGCTTTCTTT.

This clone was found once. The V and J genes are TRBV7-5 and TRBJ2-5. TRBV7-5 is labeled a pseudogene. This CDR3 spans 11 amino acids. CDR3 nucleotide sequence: TGTGTCAGAAGCCAAAAGGGGACCCAGTACTTC. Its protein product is CVRSQKGTQYF.

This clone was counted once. In DNA form, the CDR3 reads TGCGCCAGCAGCGGAGGACAGGATACCTATGGCTACACCTTC. Its protein product is CASSGGQDTYGYTF. The chain links TRBV5-1 to TRBJ1-2, with 7 bases fitting TRBD1. The CDR3 loop spans 14 amino acids. Germline assignment: CDR1 SGHRS and CDR2 YFSETQ. With 4 bases clipped from V and 4 bases from J, the junction kept 7 bases outside the gene matches.

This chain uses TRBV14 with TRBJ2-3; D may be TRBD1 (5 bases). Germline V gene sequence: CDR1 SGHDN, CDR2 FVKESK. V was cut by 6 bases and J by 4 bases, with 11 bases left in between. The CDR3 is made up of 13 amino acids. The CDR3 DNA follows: TGTGCCAGCAGGCAGGGAAAGGCAGATACGCAGTATTTT. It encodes CASRQGKADTQYF.

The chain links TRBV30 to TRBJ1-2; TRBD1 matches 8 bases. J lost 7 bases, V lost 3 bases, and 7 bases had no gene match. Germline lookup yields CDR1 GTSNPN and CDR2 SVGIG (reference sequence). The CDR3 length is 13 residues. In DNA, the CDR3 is TGTGCCTGGAGCGGACAGGGAAGGGGTGGCTACACCTTC. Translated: CAWSGQGRGGYTF.

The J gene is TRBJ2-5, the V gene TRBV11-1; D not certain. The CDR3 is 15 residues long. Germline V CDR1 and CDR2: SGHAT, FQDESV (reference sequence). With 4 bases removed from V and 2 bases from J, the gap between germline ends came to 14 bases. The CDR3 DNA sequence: TGTGCCAGCAGCTCAACTCGGAGACCTCAAGAGACCCAGTACTTC. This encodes CASSSTRRPQETQYF.

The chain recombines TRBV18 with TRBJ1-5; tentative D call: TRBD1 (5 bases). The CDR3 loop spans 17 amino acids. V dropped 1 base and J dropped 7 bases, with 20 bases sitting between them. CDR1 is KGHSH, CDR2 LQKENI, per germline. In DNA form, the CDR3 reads TGTGCCAGCTCACCACGTGTCGGGGCCCGTACGAGCCAGCCCCAGCATTTT. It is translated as CASSPRVGARTSQPQHF. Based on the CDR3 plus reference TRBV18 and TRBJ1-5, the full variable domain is NAGVMQNPRHLVRRRGQEARLRCSPMKGHSHVYWYRQLPEEGLKFMVYLQKENIIDESGMPKERFSAEFPKEGPSILRIQQVVRGDSAAYFCASSPRVGARTSQPQHFGDGTRLSIL.